The 22 T cell receptor beta chains listed next were all sequenced from one sample in a study of PD-1 blockade in classical Hodgkin lymphoma. Every one of the patients relapsed after autologous stem cell transplantation (brentuximab vedotin exposure was variable). Assay used: immunoSEQ multiplex PCR; TCRdb lists only in-frame clones, some missing. The table includes more than 90,000 clones, around 89% detected once. Sample: peripheral blood mononuclear cells (PBMCs), taken before the second cycle of nivolumab. The receptors shown here come from a human donor with classical Hodgkin lymphoma.

CDR3 in DNA: TGTGCCAGCAGTTACTCCGGGGGGGATGGGGAGCTGTTTTTT. It codes for CASSYSGGDGELFF. The V call is TRBV6-5, the J call TRBJ2-2, with 8 bases lining up with TRBD2. The CDR3 consists of 14 residues. Germline V gives CDR1 MNHEY, CDR2 SVGAGI. The V gene end was trimmed by 0 bases and the J gene end by 8 bases; junction bases not matched to a gene: 2.

The rearrangement links TRBV11-2 to TRBJ1-1; D is uncertain. V lost 3 bases and J 3 bases, leaving 5 bases between the germline ends. This CDR3 comprises 12 residues. Germline loops: CDR1 SGHAT, CDR2 FQNNGV. DNA for the CDR3: TGTGCCAGCAGCTTGGAATACACTGAAGCTTTCTTT. Protein product: CASSLEYTEAFF.

This chain uses TRBV7-2 with TRBJ2-7; weak D call: TRBD1 (5 bases). V lost 1 base to trimming and J lost 2 bases, with 9 bases between them. The length of the CDR3 is 14 residues. From germline, CDR1 is SGHTA and CDR2 FQGNSA. The CDR3 sequence is CASSLESGPYEQYF. CDR3 in DNA: TGTGCCAGCAGCTTAGAATCAGGGCCCTACGAGCAGTACTTC.

The V gene is TRBV7-2, the J gene TRBJ1-1; no firm D call. Trimming removed 3 bases at V and 4 bases at J, with 6 bases between. CDR3 length: 12 amino acids. Germline CDR1 reads SGHTA; CDR2 reads FQGNSA. In DNA form, the CDR3 reads TGTGCCAGCAGCTTCGTCTCCACTGAAGCTTTCTTT. Protein: CASSFVSTEAFF.

This clone has only a few counts. The rearrangement joins TRBV30 to TRBJ1-2; TRBD1 agrees at 8 bases. This CDR3 region has 13 residues. V lost 2 bases to trimming and J lost 6 bases; unmatched junction nucleotides: 5. Germline V gene data show CDR1 as GTSNPN and CDR2 as SVGIG (reference sequence). The CDR3 is CAWSSDRGHGYTF. Here the CDR3 DNA reads TGTGCCTGGAGTTCCGACAGGGGCCATGGCTACACCTTC.

The chain uses TRBV9 and TRBJ2-1; TRBD2 matches 8 bases. This CDR3 has 15 residues. The V gene's germline CDR1 is SGDLS and CDR2 YYNGEE. The J segment lost 6 bases and the V segment lost 5 bases, leaving 10 bases of the junction unmatched. CDR3 sequence: CASSSGASKGNEQFF. CDR3 DNA sequence: TGTGCCAGCAGTAGCGGGGCCTCGAAGGGCAATGAGCAGTTCTTC. Full variable domain (missing parts from reference TRBV9 and TRBJ2-1): DSGVTQTPKHLITATGQRVTLRCSPRSGDLSVYWYQQSLDQGLQFLIQYYNGEERAKGNILERFSAQQFPDLHSELNLSSLELGDSALYFCASSSGASKGNEQFFGPGTRLTVL.

The chain carries TRBV10-3 and TRBJ1-2; D call uncertain. The CDR3 runs to 16 residues. Trimming shortened V by 0 bases and J by 0 bases, and 11 bases separated the two germline ends. The germline V gene encodes CDR1 ENHRY and CDR2 SYGVKD. CDR3 bases: TGTGCCATCAGTGAGTCGATGGTAGCGCCTAACTATGGCTACACCTTC. Translation: CAISESMVAPNYGYTF.

The rearrangement uses TRBV4-3 and TRBJ1-1; D is possibly TRBD1 (6 bases). This CDR3 has 12 amino acids. Trimming took 4 bases from V and 6 from J, leaving 9 bases between them. Germline assignment: CDR1 LGHNA and CDR2 YSLEER. CDR3 protein: CASSLDRSEAFF. The CDR3 DNA sequence: TGCGCCAGCAGCCTCGACAGGTCTGAAGCTTTCTTT.

V and J are TRBV18 and TRBJ1-2, with D possibly being TRBD1 (5 bases). The CDR3 is 14 residues long. Germline loops: CDR1 KGHSH, CDR2 LQKENI. With 3 bases removed from V and 3 bases from J, the gap between germline ends came to 11 bases. CDR3 protein: CASSPGTEYYGYTF. The CDR3 nucleotides are TGTGCCAGCTCACCTGGGACGGAGTACTATGGCTACACCTTC.

The chain carries TRBV6-5 and TRBJ2-7; TRBD1 matches at 7 bases. This CDR3 has 14 residues. The germline V gene has CDR1 MNHEY and CDR2 SVGAGI. V was clipped by 6 bases and J by 0 bases; unmatched bases: 5. This CDR3 is CASRGTAISYEQYF. Here the CDR3 DNA reads TGTGCCAGCAGGGGGACAGCTATCTCCTACGAGCAGTACTTC.

The J gene is TRBJ2-2, the V gene TRBV12-5; possible D gene TRBD1, 5 bases. Germline values: CDR1 LGHNT, CDR2 FRNRAP. V lost 7 bases to trimming and J lost 2 bases, with 14 bases between them. The CDR3 runs 15 residues. Here the CDR3 reads CASEKGLPNTGELFF. CDR3 DNA: TGTGCTAGTGAAAAGGGGCTGCCAAACACCGGGGAGCTGTTTTTT.

The rearrangement links TRBV4-3 to TRBJ1-2; perhaps TRBD1 as D (5 bases). Germline V gene data show CDR1 as LGHNA and CDR2 as YSLEER. The CDR3 sequence is 13 residues long. The germline V and J ends were trimmed by 4 bases and 7 bases, with 13 bases remaining between them. Written as DNA, the CDR3 is TGCGCCAGCAGCCCCCGGCAGGGAGGTGGCTACACCTTC. This encodes CASSPRQGGGYTF.

This clone has a single count. The chain couples TRBV19 to TRBJ1-5; D remains ambiguous. The CDR3 length is 13 residues. Per the germline V gene, CDR1 is LNHDA and CDR2 is SQIVND (reference sequence). Deletions cut 3 bases from V and 4 bases from J, with 7 bases between. CDR3 amino acids: CASSIFENQPQHF. The CDR3 DNA sequence: TGTGCCAGTAGTATTTTCGAAAATCAGCCCCAGCATTTT.

This rearrangement joins TRBV19 to TRBJ2-7; D is perhaps TRBD1 or TRBD2 (5 bases each). There are 14 residues in the CDR3. V gave up 6 bases and J gave up 3 bases, with 15 bases separating them. Germline CDR1 LNHDA, CDR2 SQIVND (reference sequence). In DNA, the CDR3 is TGTGCCAGTAGAGGGACGGAAGCCTTCTACGAGCAGTACTTC. Amino acid sequence: CASRGTEAFYEQYF.

This clone was recorded only once. V is TRBV5-5 and J is TRBJ1-1; no definite D call. The V end lost 0 bases, the J end lost 1 base, and 4 bases lay between the germline ends. The CDR3 extends over 13 amino acids. Germline V gene sequence: CDR1 SGHKS, CDR2 YYEKEE (reference sequence). Here the CDR3 DNA reads TGTGCCAGCAGCTTGGGGGAGAACACTGAAGCTTTCTTT. Encoded protein: CASSLGENTEAFF.

This clone was counted once. The rearrangement uses TRBV14 and TRBJ2-5, with a possible D match to TRBD1 (6 bases). The germline V and J ends were trimmed by 1 base and 1 base, with 10 bases remaining between them. The CDR3 is made up of 15 amino acids. The germline CDR1 and CDR2 sequences are SGHDN and FVKESK. The CDR3 DNA sequence: TGTGCCAGCAGCCAAGGAGCGACAGGCCAAGAGACCCAGTACTTC. The encoded protein is CASSQGATGQETQYF.

This chain connects TRBV5-8 to TRBJ1-2; TRBD1 might be the D (6 bases). V was cut by 5 bases and J by 6 bases, with 14 bases left in between. The CDR3 runs 13 residues. In germline, CDR1 is SGHTS, CDR2 YDEGEE. The DNA of the CDR3 is TGTGCCAGCAGAACGGGGGCAGGGGATGGCTACACCTTC. It is translated as CASRTGAGDGYTF.

The chain joins TRBV6-6 to TRBJ1-4; the D gene is possibly TRBD1 (6 bases). Germline assignment: CDR1 MNHNY and CDR2 SVGAGI (reference sequence). Trimming stripped 7 bases from V and 8 bases from J, with 11 bases between. The CDR3 is 12 amino acids. In nucleotides, the CDR3 is TGTGCCAGCATGGGGCAGGGGGAAAAACTGTTTTTT. Translated, it gives CASMGQGEKLFF.

The CDR3 loop reads CATSRGDSPGRLNEKLFF. The DNA for the CDR3 is TGTGCCACCAGCAGAGGGGATTCCCCGGGACGGCTTAATGAAAAACTGTTTTTT. The chain combines TRBV15 with TRBJ1-4, with D perhaps matching TRBD1 (5 bases). The V gene's germline CDR1 is LNHNV and CDR2 YYDKDF (reference sequence). This CDR3 spans 18 amino acids. V was clipped by 1 base and J by 4 bases, with 19 bases between them.

V and J are TRBV4-3 and TRBJ1-1; no definite D call. CDR3 length: 16 residues. Germline V gene data show CDR1 as LGHNA and CDR2 as YSLEER. With 1 base removed from V and 7 bases from J, the gap between germline ends came to 19 bases. CDR3 sequence reads: CASSQGTANTLGEAFF. CDR3 DNA: TGCGCCAGCAGCCAAGGGACGGCTAACACCCTCGGTGAAGCTTTCTTT.

The chain joins TRBV20-1 to TRBJ1-2; weak D call: TRBD1 (5 bases). The CDR3 runs 10 residues. Germline V lookup: CDR1 DFQATT, CDR2 SNEGSKA (reference sequence). V lost 6 bases to trimming and J lost 6 bases, with 8 bases between them. The CDR3 region has the DNA TGCAGTGCCAAGGGGAATGGCTACACCTTC. Translation: CSAKGNGYTF.

This chain uses TRBV6-4 with TRBJ2-2; the match to TRBD2 covers 11 bases. The CDR3 is 14 residues long. The ends lost 5 bases at V and 5 bases at J; junction bases unmatched: 1. Germline-derived CDR1 and CDR2 are MRHNA and SNTAGT. The CDR3 reads CASSSSGGTGELFF. The CDR3 bases are TGTGCCAGCAGTTCTAGCGGGGGGACCGGGGAGCTGTTTTTT.